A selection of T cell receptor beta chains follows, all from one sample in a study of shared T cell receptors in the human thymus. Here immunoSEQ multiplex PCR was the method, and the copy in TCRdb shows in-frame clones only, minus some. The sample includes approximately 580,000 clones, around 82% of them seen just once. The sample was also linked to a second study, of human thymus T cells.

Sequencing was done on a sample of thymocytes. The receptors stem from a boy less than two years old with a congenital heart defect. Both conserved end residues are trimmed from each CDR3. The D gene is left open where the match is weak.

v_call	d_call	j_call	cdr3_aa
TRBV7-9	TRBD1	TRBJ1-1	ASSLAGGFTEAF
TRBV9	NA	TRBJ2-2	ASSPRQTGELF
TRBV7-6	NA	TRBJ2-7	ASSLGVAGHELYEQY
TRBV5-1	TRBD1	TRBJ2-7	ATRWGQGHNEQY
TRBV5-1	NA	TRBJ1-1	ASSPWTTLNTEAF
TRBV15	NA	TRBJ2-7	ATSREGADEQY
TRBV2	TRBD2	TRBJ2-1	ASSLWTSGDAYNEQF
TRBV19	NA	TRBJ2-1	ASIEHNEQF
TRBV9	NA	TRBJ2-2	ASSVGRQGNTGELF
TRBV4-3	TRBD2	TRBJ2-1	ASSSRTSGREHNEQF
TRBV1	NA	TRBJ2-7	TSSQDDSFHEQY
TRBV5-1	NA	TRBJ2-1	ASSAWTAYNEQF
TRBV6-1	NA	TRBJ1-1	ASSEWGGYTEAF
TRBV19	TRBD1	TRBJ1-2	ASSFHEGTGYGYT
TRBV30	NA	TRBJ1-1	AWTGGKDTEAF
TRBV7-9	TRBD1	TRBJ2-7	ASRQDRGEQY
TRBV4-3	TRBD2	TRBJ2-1	ASREAGGDEQF
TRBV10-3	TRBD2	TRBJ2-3	AISELIAGRPLPPVADTQY
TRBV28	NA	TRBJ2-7	ASSKGHFYEQY
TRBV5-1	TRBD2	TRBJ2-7	ASSSTLAGGHYEQY
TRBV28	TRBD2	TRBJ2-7	ASSLGGYEQY
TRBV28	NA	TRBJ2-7	ASSLWGDSSYEQY
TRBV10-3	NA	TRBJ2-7	AISDRWWRDPAYEQY
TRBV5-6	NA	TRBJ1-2	ASRRCVTGPDSCNYGYT
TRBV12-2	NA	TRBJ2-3	ASRLRTSGTDTQY
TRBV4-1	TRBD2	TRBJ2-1	ASSALAGGRYNEQF
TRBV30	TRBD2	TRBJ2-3	ALREGTDTQY